This T cell receptor (beta chain) was recorded in a study of metastatic and nonmetastatic thyroid tumors. Study-level information: Across blood and tumor or nodule tissue, repertoires from malignant and benign thyroid patients were compared with one another. Study-level points and caveats: Malignant tumors reportedly showed significantly higher TCR beta diversity than benign nodules in both blood and tumor.

Thyroid surgery had not been preceded by any treatment in any patient. CDR1 SGHRS and CDR2 YFSETQ come from the germline V gene. V lost 1 base to trimming and J lost 6 bases, with 13 bases between them. The CDR3 length is 14 residues. In the original workflow: Researchers built a distant-metastasis classifier for papillary thyroid cancer that drew on CDR3 differences across clinicopathological groups. Through MiXCR, TCRdb re-clonotyped the PCR reads. For this entry, the V and J calls and clone size follow TCRdb and not the study's own pipeline. The data show 50,000 or so clones, approximately 15% seen once. At least ten counts were recorded for this clone. What it recognizes is unknown. Distinct nucleotide sequences in the sample also encode this CDR3.

This receptor was identified in a female donor with papillary thyroid cancer or a benign thyroid nodule (not recorded which). Some clones in this sample may be carry-over from other donors' samples. Sequenced sample: blood. The J gene is TRBJ1-2, the V gene TRBV5-1; D is perhaps TRBD1 (5 bases). The DNA for the CDR3 is TGCGCCAGCAGCTTGAGCGGGGCGAGGGATGGCTACACCTTC. Translated, it gives CASSLSGARDGYTF.